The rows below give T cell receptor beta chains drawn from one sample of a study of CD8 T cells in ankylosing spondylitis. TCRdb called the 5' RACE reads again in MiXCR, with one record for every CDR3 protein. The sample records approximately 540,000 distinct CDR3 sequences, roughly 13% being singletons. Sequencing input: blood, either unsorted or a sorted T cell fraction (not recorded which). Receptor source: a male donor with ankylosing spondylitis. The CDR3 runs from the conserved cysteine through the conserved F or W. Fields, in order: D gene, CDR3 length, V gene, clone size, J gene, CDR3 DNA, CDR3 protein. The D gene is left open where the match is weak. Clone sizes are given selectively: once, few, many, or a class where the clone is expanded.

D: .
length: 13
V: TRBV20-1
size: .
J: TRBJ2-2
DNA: TGCAGTGGGGGGGGGCAGCCTTCCGGGGAGCTGTTTTTT
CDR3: CSGGGQPSGELFF

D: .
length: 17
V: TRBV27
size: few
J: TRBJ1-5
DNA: TGTGCCAGCAGAGGAGGGCAGGGCTCCTATAGCAATCAGCCCCAGCATTTT
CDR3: CASRGGQGSYSNQPQHF

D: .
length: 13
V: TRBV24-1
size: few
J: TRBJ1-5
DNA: TGTGCCACCAGTGAGGTAGGATTCCAGCCCCAGCATTTT
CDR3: CATSEVGFQPQHF

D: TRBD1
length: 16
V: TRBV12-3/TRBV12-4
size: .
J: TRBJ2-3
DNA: TGTGCCAGCAGTTTTTCCGGACAGGGGAACCTAGATACGCAGTATTTT
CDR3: CASSFSGQGNLDTQYF

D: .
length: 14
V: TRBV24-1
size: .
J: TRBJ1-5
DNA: TGTGCCACCAGTGACACACAGGGAATTCAGCCCCAGCATTTT
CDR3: CATSDTQGIQPQHF

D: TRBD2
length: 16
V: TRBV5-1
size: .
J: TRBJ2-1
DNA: TGCGCCAGCAGCACCGGCGGGAGGGCCTCAACCGATGAGCAGTTCTTC
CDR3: CASSTGGRASTDEQFF

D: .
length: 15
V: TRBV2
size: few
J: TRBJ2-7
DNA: TGTGCCAGCACTCGTTCGGCCATCGGCTCCTACGAGCAGTACTTC
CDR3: CASTRSAIGSYEQYF

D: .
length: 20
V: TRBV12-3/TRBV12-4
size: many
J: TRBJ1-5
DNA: TGTGCCAGCAGTTCCCCACGGGGGGCTCCAATCGGAGAGAGCAATCAGCCCCAGCATTTT
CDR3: CASSSPRGAPIGESNQPQHF

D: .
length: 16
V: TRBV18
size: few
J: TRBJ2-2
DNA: TGTGCCAGCTCACCGCGTCCAGGGGTTGACACCGGGGAGCTGTTTTTT
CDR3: CASSPRPGVDTGELFF

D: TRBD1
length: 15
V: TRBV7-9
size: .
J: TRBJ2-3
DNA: TGTGCCAGCAGCAAATCCGGGACAGGCCAAGATACGCAGTATTTT
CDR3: CASSKSGTGQDTQYF

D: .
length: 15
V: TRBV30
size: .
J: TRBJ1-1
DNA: TGTGCCTGGAGTTCACTAACAGGCTGGAACACTGAAGCTTTCTTT
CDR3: CAWSSLTGWNTEAFF

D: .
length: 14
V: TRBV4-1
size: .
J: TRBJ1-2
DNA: TGCGCCAGCAGCCTCTTGGGGGCCCCCTATGGCTACACCTTC
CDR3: CASSLLGAPYGYTF

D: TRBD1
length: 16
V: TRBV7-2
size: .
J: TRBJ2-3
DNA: TGTGCCAGCAGCCAGATAGGGGGCGGAGGTACAGATACGCAGTATTTT
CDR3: CASSQIGGGGTDTQYF

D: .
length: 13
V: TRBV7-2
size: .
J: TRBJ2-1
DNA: TGTGCCAGCAGCGGGCGAGCGGGTAATGAGCAGTTCTTC
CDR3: CASSGRAGNEQFF

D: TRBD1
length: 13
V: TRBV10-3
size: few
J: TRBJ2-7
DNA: TGTGCCATCAGTCCAGGACAGGGGAGGGAGCAGTACTTC
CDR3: CAISPGQGREQYF

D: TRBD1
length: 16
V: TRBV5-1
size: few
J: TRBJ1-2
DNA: TGCGCCAGCAGCTCGGGGACAGCAAGTATTAACTATGGCTACACCTTC
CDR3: CASSSGTASINYGYTF

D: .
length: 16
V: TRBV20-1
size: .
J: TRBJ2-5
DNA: TGCAGTGCTAGAGATCGAAAAGGGACATACCAAGAGACCCAGTACTTC
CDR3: CSARDRKGTYQETQYF

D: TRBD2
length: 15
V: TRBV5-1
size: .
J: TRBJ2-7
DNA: TGCGCCAGCAGCTTGCAAGCGGGAGCGCATTACGAGCAGTACTTC
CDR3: CASSLQAGAHYEQYF

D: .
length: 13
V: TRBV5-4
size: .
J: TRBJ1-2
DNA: TGTGCCAGCAGCTTGAACAGGCAGTATGGCTACACCTTC
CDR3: CASSLNRQYGYTF

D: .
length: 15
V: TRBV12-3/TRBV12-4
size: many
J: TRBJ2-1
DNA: TGTGCCAGCAGTTCCGGGACCCCCTCCTACAATGAGCAGTTCTTC
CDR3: CASSSGTPSYNEQFF

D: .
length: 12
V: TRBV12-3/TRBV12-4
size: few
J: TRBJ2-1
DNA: TGTGCCAGCAGTTTCAGGGGTCGAGAGCAGTTCTTC
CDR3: CASSFRGREQFF

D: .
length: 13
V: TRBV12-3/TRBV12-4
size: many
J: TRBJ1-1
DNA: TGTGCCAGCAGTCACCGGTGGGGGGCTGAAGCTTTCTTT
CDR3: CASSHRWGAEAFF

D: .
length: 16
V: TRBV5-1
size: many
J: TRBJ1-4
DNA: TGCGCCAGCAGCTCGAACCAGGGGCCGCGTGAAGAAAAACTGTTTTTT
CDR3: CASSSNQGPREEKLFF

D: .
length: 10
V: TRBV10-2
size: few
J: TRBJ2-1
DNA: TGCGCCAGCAATTACAATGAGCAGTTCTTC
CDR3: CASNYNEQFF

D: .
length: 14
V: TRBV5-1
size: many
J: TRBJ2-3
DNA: TGCGCCAGCATGAGGCAGAGAAGCACAGATACGCAGTATTTT
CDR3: CASMRQRSTDTQYF

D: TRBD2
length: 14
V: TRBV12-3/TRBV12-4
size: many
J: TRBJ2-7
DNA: TGTGCCAGCAGTTCCGGGACTAGCAGCTACGAGCAGTACTTC
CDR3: CASSSGTSSYEQYF

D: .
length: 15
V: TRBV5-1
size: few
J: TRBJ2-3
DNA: TGCGCCAGCAGCTTGGGTTCCGGGGGCGCAGATACGCAGTATTTT
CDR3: CASSLGSGGADTQYF

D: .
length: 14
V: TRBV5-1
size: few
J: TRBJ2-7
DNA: TGCGCCAGCAGCTTGAGGGACATGTCCTACGAGCAGTACTTC
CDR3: CASSLRDMSYEQYF

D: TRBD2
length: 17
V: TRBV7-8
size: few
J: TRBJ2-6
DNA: TGTGCCAGCAGCTTCACAGCGGGAGGCACTGGGGCCAACGTCCTGACTTTC
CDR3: CASSFTAGGTGANVLTF

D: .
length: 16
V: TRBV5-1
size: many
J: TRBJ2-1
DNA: TGCGCCAGCAGCTTGGATCCCAGCGTACCCCGGGGTGAGCAGTTCTTC
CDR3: CASSLDPSVPRGEQFF

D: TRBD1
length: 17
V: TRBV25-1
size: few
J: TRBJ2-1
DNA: TGTGCCAGCAGCCCGAAGGTGGGACAGGGGATGCTGAATGAGCAGTTCTTC
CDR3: CASSPKVGQGMLNEQFF

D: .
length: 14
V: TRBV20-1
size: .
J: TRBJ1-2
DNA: TGCAGTGCTAGCGAGATTGTAAACCCTAAACCCTACACCTTC
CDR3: CSASEIVNPKPYTF

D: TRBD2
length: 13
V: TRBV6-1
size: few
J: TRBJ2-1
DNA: TGTGCCAGCAGTGTGAGCGGGAGGGTAATTCAGTTCTTC
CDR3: CASSVSGRVIQFF

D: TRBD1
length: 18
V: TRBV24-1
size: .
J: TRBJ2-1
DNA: TGTGCCACCAGTGATCCCACTCGGACAGGGGGACGCTACAATGAGCAGTTCTTC
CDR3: CATSDPTRTGGRYNEQFF

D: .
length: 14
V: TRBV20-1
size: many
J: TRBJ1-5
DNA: TGCAGTGCTACCCAGGGGAGGGGTAATCAGCCCCAGCATTTT
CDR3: CSATQGRGNQPQHF

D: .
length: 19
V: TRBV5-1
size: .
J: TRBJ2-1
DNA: TGCGCCAGCAGCTTGATGGGGGCTAGAGGGAGTTTCTCCTACAATGAGCAGTTCTTC
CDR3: CASSLMGARGSFSYNEQFF

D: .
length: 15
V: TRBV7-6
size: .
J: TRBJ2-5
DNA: TGTGCCAGCAGCCCCCTTAACGGCGTGAGTGAGACCCAGTACTTC
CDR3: CASSPLNGVSETQYF

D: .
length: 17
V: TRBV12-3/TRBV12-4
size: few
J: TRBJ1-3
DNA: TGTGCCAGCAGTCCCCGTGACGTCTCCGCCTGGGGAAACACCATATATTTT
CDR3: CASSPRDVSAWGNTIYF

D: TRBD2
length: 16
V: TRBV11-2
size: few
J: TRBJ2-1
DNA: TGTGCCAGCAGCAGTAGCGCGGGAGTCTCCTACAATGAGCAGTTCTTC
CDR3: CASSSSAGVSYNEQFF

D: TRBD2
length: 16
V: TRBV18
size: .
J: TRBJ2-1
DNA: TGTGCCAGCTCACCGACGACTAGCGGGTTCTCAAATGAGCAGTTCTTC
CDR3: CASSPTTSGFSNEQFF

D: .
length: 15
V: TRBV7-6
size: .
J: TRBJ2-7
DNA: TGTGCCAGCAGCTTAGGCAAAGGCAGGGTGAACGAGCAGTACTTC
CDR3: CASSLGKGRVNEQYF

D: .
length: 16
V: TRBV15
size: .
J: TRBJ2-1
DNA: TGTGCCACCAGCAGCACGTGGAGGGCTGGCTACAATGAGCAGTTCTTC
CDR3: CATSSTWRAGYNEQFF

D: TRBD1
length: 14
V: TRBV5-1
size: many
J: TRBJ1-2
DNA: TGCGCCAGCAGCCGCAGACAGGGTGACTATGGCTACACCTTC
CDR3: CASSRRQGDYGYTF

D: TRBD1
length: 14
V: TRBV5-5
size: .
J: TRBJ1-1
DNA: TGTGCCAGCAGTCTATCAGGGGGGGACACTGAAGCTTTCTTT
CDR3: CASSLSGGDTEAFF

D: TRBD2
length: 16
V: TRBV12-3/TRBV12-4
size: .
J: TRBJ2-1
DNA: TGTGCCAGCAGTCCAATTCCTAGCGGGCCCCCCAATGAGCAGTTCTTC
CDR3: CASSPIPSGPPNEQFF

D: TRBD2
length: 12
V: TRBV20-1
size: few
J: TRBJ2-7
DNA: TGCAGTGCTAGTGCTAGCGGCTACGAGCAGTACTTC
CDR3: CSASASGYEQYF

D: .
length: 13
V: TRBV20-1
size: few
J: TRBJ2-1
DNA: TGCAGTGCGGGGGATAATCCTTACAATGAGCAGTTCTTC
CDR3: CSAGDNPYNEQFF

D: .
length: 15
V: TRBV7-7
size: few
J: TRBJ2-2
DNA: TGTGCCAGCAGCTTAGGAGGGGATTACACCGGGGAGCTGTTTTTT
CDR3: CASSLGGDYTGELFF

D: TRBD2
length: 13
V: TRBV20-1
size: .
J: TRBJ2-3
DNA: TGCAGTGCTCTGGGACTAGTTAGAGATACGCAGTATTTT
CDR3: CSALGLVRDTQYF

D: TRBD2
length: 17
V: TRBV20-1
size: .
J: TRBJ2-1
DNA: TGCAGTGCCCACGGGACTAGCGGGAAGAGCTCCTACAATGAGCAGTTCTTC
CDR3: CSAHGTSGKSSYNEQFF

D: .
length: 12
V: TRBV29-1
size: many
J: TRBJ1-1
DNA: TGCAGCGTTGAAGCGGTACAGGGTAAAGGTTTCTTT
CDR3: CSVEAVQGKGFF

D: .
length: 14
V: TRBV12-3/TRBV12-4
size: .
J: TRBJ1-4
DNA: TGTGCCAGCAATACAGGGCCAACTAATGAAAAACTGTTTTTT
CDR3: CASNTGPTNEKLFF

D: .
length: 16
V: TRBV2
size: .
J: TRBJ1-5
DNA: TGTGCCAGCAGTGGAGTAGGAACTCTGGGCAATCAGCCCCAGCATTTT
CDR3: CASSGVGTLGNQPQHF

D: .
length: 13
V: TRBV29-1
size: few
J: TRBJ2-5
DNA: TGCAGCGCCGATGGACCGCCTCGAGAGACCCAGTACTTC
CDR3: CSADGPPRETQYF

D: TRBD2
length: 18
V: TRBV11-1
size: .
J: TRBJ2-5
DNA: TGTGCCAGCAGCGCAAGAGGACGACTAGCGGTAGTAGGGGAGACCCAGTACTTC
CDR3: CASSARGRLAVVGETQYF

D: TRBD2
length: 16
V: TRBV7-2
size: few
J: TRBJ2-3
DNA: TGTGCCAGCAGCTTAAGCGGAGCGGGAGGTGGCGATACGCAGTATTTT
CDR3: CASSLSGAGGGDTQYF

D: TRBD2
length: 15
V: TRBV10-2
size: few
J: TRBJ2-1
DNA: TGCGCCAGCAGTGTCCGCGGGAGGGCCAGAAATGAGCAGTTCTTC
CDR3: CASSVRGRARNEQFF

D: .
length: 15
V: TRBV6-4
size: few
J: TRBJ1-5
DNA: TGTGCCAGCTCAAAACGCCTGGGCAGCGATCAGCCCCAGCATTTT
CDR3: CASSKRLGSDQPQHF

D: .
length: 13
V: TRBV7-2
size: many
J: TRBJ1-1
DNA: TGTGCCAGCAGCTTTTCGGACCTGACTGAAGCTTTCTTT
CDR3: CASSFSDLTEAFF